This is a list of T cell receptor beta chains from one sample in a study of T-cell reconstitution after alpha-beta-depleted transplantation in children. One entry per CDR3 protein, called by TCRdb with MiXCR from the PCR reads. The table lists about 360,000 distinct CDR3 sequences, approximately 12% of them singletons. This material consisted of PBMCs, taken from the stem cell graft. These receptor sequences come from a human donor who donated a stem cell graft to a child with Fanconi anemia. CDR3s include the opening cysteine and the closing phenylalanine or tryptophan. The D gene is left open where the match is weak. Size is stated for part of the rows, as once, few or many counts, or as a class when the clone is expanded.

size,V,D,J,DNA,CDR3
NA,TRBV7-6,NA,TRBJ2-5,TGTGCCAGCAGCTTAGAGGCCTGGGGCGGGGAGACCCAGTACTTC,CASSLEAWGGETQYF
many,TRBV7-8,NA,TRBJ2-1,TGTGCCAGCAGCTTAGGGCGGTCGCTCGGTGTTAAGCAGTTCTTC,CASSLGRSLGVKQFF
many,TRBV28,NA,TRBJ2-3,TGTGCCAGCAGTCCCTCATTCTCCACAGATACGCAGTATTTT,CASSPSFSTDTQYF
few,TRBV5-1,TRBD2,TRBJ2-7,TGCGCCAGCAGCTTGGCCAGTGGCGGGGGGGCCGACGAGCAGTACTTC,CASSLASGGGADEQYF
NA,TRBV6-2/TRBV6-3,TRBD1,TRBJ1-2,TGTGCCAGCAGTACCCGGGACAGGAAATCTAACTATGGCTACACCTTC,CASSTRDRKSNYGYTF
NA,TRBV20-1,TRBD1,TRBJ1-2,TGCAGTGCTAGCAGGGACAGGGATAACTATGGCTACACCTTC,CSASRDRDNYGYTF
many,TRBV12-3/TRBV12-4,NA,TRBJ1-4,TGTGCCAGCAGTATTACCGGGACGGGTGAAAAACTGTTTTTT,CASSITGTGEKLFF
few,TRBV28,TRBD1,TRBJ1-2,TGTGCCAGCAGCAGACAGGGGGCCACCTATGGCTACACCTTC,CASSRQGATYGYTF
few,TRBV5-5,NA,TRBJ2-3,TGTGCCAGCAGCCCCGGACAGATCACAGATACGCAGTATTTT,CASSPGQITDTQYF
many,TRBV5-1,NA,TRBJ2-6,TGCGCCAGCAGCGCCAGGGGCTCTGGGGCCAACGTCCTGACTTTC,CASSARGSGANVLTF
many,TRBV6-2/TRBV6-3,TRBD1,TRBJ1-1,TGTGCCAGCAGTTACACCGACAGGGGGCTGGTCGCTTTCTTT,CASSYTDRGLVAFF
few,TRBV5-1,TRBD1,TRBJ2-1,TGCGCCAGCCGCCTCAGACAGGGTCTCAATGAGCAGTTCTTC,CASRLRQGLNEQFF
few,TRBV28,TRBD1,TRBJ1-5,TGTGCCAGCAACCCCGGGACAGGGGGGATTAGCAATCAGCCCCAGCATTTT,CASNPGTGGISNQPQHF
NA,TRBV27,NA,TRBJ2-2,TGTGCCAGCAGTTTTAGTGGGACCCACCCCGGGGAGCTGTTTTTT,CASSFSGTHPGELFF
NA,TRBV12-3/TRBV12-4,NA,TRBJ1-2,TGTGCCAGCGGATCGGGGAACTATGGCTACACCTTC,CASGSGNYGYTF
few,TRBV28,NA,TRBJ1-5,TGTGCCAGCACCCTTGGCTGGGGAAATCAGCCCCAGCATTTT,CASTLGWGNQPQHF
NA,TRBV12-3/TRBV12-4,NA,TRBJ1-3,TGTGCCAGCAGTTTCGTCCCTACGGAGGGAAACACCATATATTTT,CASSFVPTEGNTIYF
NA,TRBV12-3/TRBV12-4,NA,TRBJ2-3,TGTGCCAGCAGTTTAGCGAGGGCGCCGGGTACGCAGTATTTT,CASSLARAPGTQYF
few,TRBV6-2/TRBV6-3,NA,TRBJ2-6,TGTGCCAGCTCAGGTCAGGGATTCTCTGGGGCCAACGTCCTGACTTTC,CASSGQGFSGANVLTF
few,TRBV13,NA,TRBJ1-1,TGTGCCAGCAGCTTAGGAGTGGGGAGGAACACTGAAGCTTTCTTT,CASSLGVGRNTEAFF
few,TRBV4-3,NA,TRBJ1-6,TGCGCCAGCAGCCACCGGGCGGGGGGGGTTGGCGATTCACCCCTCCACTTT,CASSHRAGGVGDSPLHF
NA,TRBV20-1,NA,TRBJ1-1,TGCAGTGCTGCGGTTTCGGCCACTGAAGCTTTCTTT,CSAAVSATEAFF
few,TRBV5-1,NA,TRBJ2-7,TGCGCCAGCAGCTTGGAAGGTTTCCCCCTTGAGCAGTACTTC,CASSLEGFPLEQYF
few,TRBV3-1,NA,TRBJ1-1,TGTGCCAGCAGCCACAATTCGGAGCTAGGCGCTTTCTTT,CASSHNSELGAFF
many,TRBV7-2,NA,TRBJ2-1,TGTGCCAGCAGCTTGGGTCCAACTAATGAGCAGTTCTTC,CASSLGPTNEQFF
NA,TRBV5-1,NA,TRBJ2-5,TGCGCCAGCAGCCCCTCGGCCCAAGAGACCCAGTACTTC,CASSPSAQETQYF
many,TRBV7-9,NA,TRBJ2-1,TGTGCCAGCAGCTTAGGGAACCCGGGCTACAATGAGCAGTTCTTC,CASSLGNPGYNEQFF
many,TRBV20-1,NA,TRBJ2-1,TGCAGTGCTAGAGATCGATTAAAATTAGGAGGTGAGCAGTTCTTC,CSARDRLKLGGEQFF
few,TRBV11-2,NA,TRBJ2-3,TGTGCCAGCAGCTTAGTCGAGGGATCCCGCACAGATACGCAGTATTTT,CASSLVEGSRTDTQYF
many,TRBV20-1,NA,TRBJ2-3,TGCAGTGCTAGAGCGTTTGAGGGGGATACGCAGTATTTT,CSARAFEGDTQYF
NA,TRBV12-3/TRBV12-4,NA,TRBJ2-7,TGTGCCAGCAGTTTAAGCAGTCAGTCCTACGAGCAGTACTTC,CASSLSSQSYEQYF
NA,TRBV27,NA,TRBJ2-1,TGTGCCAGCAGATTATCTGGCCAACTCTCCTACAATGAGCAGTTCTTC,CASRLSGQLSYNEQFF
NA,TRBV27,NA,TRBJ1-2,TGTGCCAGCAGTTCTGTCTCGGACTATGGCTACACCTTC,CASSSVSDYGYTF
many,TRBV5-1,NA,TRBJ2-2,TGCGCCAGCAGCCTAGGGACCCTGGGCACCGGGGAGCTGTTTTTT,CASSLGTLGTGELFF
NA,TRBV9,NA,TRBJ1-2,TGTGCCAGCAGCGTAGAGGATAACTATGGCTACACCTTC,CASSVEDNYGYTF
NA,TRBV3-1,NA,TRBJ2-5,TGTGCCAGCAGCCAAGCCCCCTGGACACAATACGGTGGAGAGACCCAGTACTTC,CASSQAPWTQYGGETQYF
NA,TRBV11-3,NA,TRBJ2-3,TGTGCCAGCAGCTTAATGGGGGACACAGATACGCAGTATTTT,CASSLMGDTDTQYF
few,TRBV15,NA,TRBJ2-2,TGTGCCACCAGCAGACAAAGCAGGGGAACCGGGGAGCTGTTTTTT,CATSRQSRGTGELFF
NA,TRBV7-9,NA,TRBJ2-5,TGTGCCAGCAGCTACCTGGACTTAGGTGGGACCCAGTACTTC,CASSYLDLGGTQYF
NA,TRBV10-3,TRBD1,TRBJ1-1,TGTGCCATCAGTGAGTGGGAGACAGGGGGCCAAGCTGAAGCTTTCTTT,CAISEWETGGQAEAFF